This T cell receptor (beta chain) is drawn from a study of T cell responses to AZD1222 COVID-19 vaccine. Study information: Second-dose schedules of about 4 or about 12 weeks were combined. Whole-study findings and limits: Mostly white British, mostly female donors; authors suggested clonal diversity may be underestimated. Among spike-specific TCRs, nearly half reportedly target unmutated variant regions. Rises in breadth and depth of Spike-specific TCRs came after two AZD1222 doses.

The table came from immunoSEQ multiplex PCR; TCRdb's copy has only in-frame clones and leaves some out. This sample has approximately 170,000 clones, with 92% found just once. The CDR3 contains 14 residues. CDR1 and CDR2 from the germline V gene are SGHDN and FVKESK. The V end was cut by 1 base, the J end by 4 bases, with 7 bases between. Worth noting for this clone: The antigen is undetermined.

The TCR sequence derives from an adult in good health. The rearrangement joins TRBV14 to TRBJ2-2; D is unresolved. The starting material was peripheral blood, obtained on day 0 of AZD1222 vaccination. CDR3 nucleotides: TGTGCCAGCAGCCAAGTTTTAGTCACCGGGGAGCTGTTTTTT. As protein: CASSQVLVTGELFF.